These 9 T cell receptor beta chains were all obtained from the same sample, sequenced in a study of response to subunit inactivated influenza vaccine. TCRdb used MiXCR to reprocess the RT-PCR reads, holding one entry per CDR3 protein. Among under 800,000 distinct CDR3 sequences listed, approximately 15% were seen once. This sample comprised PBMCs from blood, obtained around two weeks before vaccination. The receptors derive from a man between 50 and 59 years old who received an inactivated influenza vaccine.

In its sample, this clonotype was seen many times. CDR3 DNA sequence: TGTGCCAGCAGAGCTACTAGCGGGGGTTTAATAGATACGCAGTATTTT. It is translated as CASRATSGGLIDTQYF. The chain recombines TRBV7-2 with TRBJ2-3, with 11 bases aligning to TRBD2. There are 16 residues in the CDR3. V shed 6 bases and J 5 bases; nucleotides not matched to a gene: 10. Germline CDR1 and CDR2: SGHTA and FQGNSA.

The chain combines TRBV24-1 with TRBJ2-2, with D unresolved. This CDR3 region has 14 residues. Trimming took 1 base from V and 9 from J, leaving 11 bases between them. Germline V CDR1 and CDR2: KGHDR, SFDVKD. CDR3 bases: TGTGCCACCAGTGATTTCAAAAGTCCTTGGGAGCTGTTTTTT. This codes for CATSDFKSPWELFF.

Ten or more counts support this clonotype. The genes are TRBV18 and TRBJ2-7; possible D gene TRBD1, 6 bases. Germline CDR1 reads KGHSH; CDR2 reads LQKENI. The CDR3 spans 11 residues. The V end lost 2 bases, the J end lost 12 bases, and 11 bases lay between the germline ends. The CDR3 loop reads CASSPKGQMYF. The CDR3 DNA sequence: TGTGCCAGCTCACCAAAAGGACAGATGTACTTC.

This chain connects TRBV4-2 to TRBJ1-5; maybe TRBD1 (6 bases). Germline V gene data show CDR1 as LGHNA and CDR2 as YNFKEQ. The CDR3 length is 16 residues. Trimming cost V 4 bases and J 6 bases, with 19 bases left between them. The CDR3 loop reads CASSPAGHQESQPQHF. The CDR3 DNA is TGTGCCAGCAGCCCCGCGGGACATCAAGAAAGTCAGCCCCAGCATTTT.

With regard to this clonotype: At one boundary the junction diverges from the germline segment, which might be a read error. The chain links TRBV7-2 to TRBJ1-4; perhaps TRBD1 as D (6 bases). The CDR3 loop spans 14 amino acids. The germline CDR1 and CDR2 sequences are SGHTA and FQGNSA. DNA of the CDR3: TGTGCCAGGAGCTTGACAGGAGCCATAGGAAAACTGTTTTTT. Its translation: CARSLTGAIGKLFF.

V is TRBV3-1 and J is TRBJ2-1; D possibly corresponds to TRBD2 (5 bases). V dropped 3 bases and J dropped 9 bases, with 21 bases sitting between them. Germline V gives CDR1 LGHDT, CDR2 YNNKEL (reference sequence). The CDR3 is 16 residues long. The CDR3 sequence: CASSHPESATRGEQFF. CDR3 DNA sequence: TGTGCCAGCAGCCACCCTGAGTCAGCAACCCGGGGTGAGCAGTTCTTC.

V gene TRBV12-3 or TRBV12-4 combines with J gene TRBJ1-6, with 7 bases identical to TRBD1. J gave up 7 bases and V 4 bases, and 7 bases lay outside the gene matches. The CDR3 has 15 amino acids. The CDR3 DNA reads as TGTGCCAGCAGTTCACTCGGGACAGACAATTCACCCCTCCACTTT. Its translation: CASSSLGTDNSPLHF.

This chain links TRBV9 with TRBJ2-3, with unresolved D. CDR3 length: 12 residues. V was trimmed by 3 bases and J by 2 bases, leaving 4 bases between them. CDR1 SGDLS and CDR2 YYNGEE come from the germline V gene. The CDR3 nucleotides are TGTGCCAGCAGCGGGTTCACAGATACGCAGTATTTT. Its translation: CASSGFTDTQYF.

This clonotype was observed a few times. The V call is TRBV7-8, the J call TRBJ2-2, with D possibly being TRBD1 (6 bases). V shed 2 bases and J shed 6 bases, with 16 bases lying between them. The CDR3 totals 16 residues. Germline V lookup: CDR1 SGHVS, CDR2 FQNEAQ. DNA of the CDR3: TGTGCCAGCAGCTTATATGCGTCCAGGGGTTCCGGGGAGCTGTTTTTT. Translating it yields CASSLYASRGSGELFF.